This TCR beta chain was recorded in a study of shared clonotypes between healthy human individuals. Overall study: Sampling drew on donors who were a couple of women and a few men aged 18 to 49.

Tens of thousands of T cell genomes (approximately 0.2 ug DNA) went into each sorted-subset replicate. Only in-frame clones appear in the TCRdb table, and some are missing; sequencing was by immunoSEQ multiplex PCR. The sample holds around 640,000 clones, roughly 96% seen once. On this clone: No antigen is known for it.

Trimming took 4 bases from V and 5 from J, leaving 11 bases between them. The CDR3 runs 13 residues. Per the germline V gene, CDR1 is SGHDN and CDR2 is FVKESK. Study-wide results and limits: A few donors shared around 5.2% of their naive CD4 clonotypes.

CD45RO-negative, CCR7-positively selected cells formed the naive CD8 fraction, excluding terminally differentiated effector memory CD45RA+ cells. Source material: naive CD8+ T cells sorted from blood. The origin of this receptor is a woman aged 25 to 39 in good health. The J gene is TRBJ2-5, the V gene TRBV14, with D tentatively TRBD1 or TRBD2 (5 bases each). In DNA form, the CDR3 reads TGTGCCAGCAGCCGGGACCTAGTGGAGACCCAGTACTTC. It translates to CASSRDLVETQYF.